The 26 T cell receptor beta chains listed next were all sequenced from one sample in a study of tumour-infiltrating T cells in Burkitt lymphoma. Assay used: immunoSEQ multiplex PCR; TCRdb lists only in-frame clones, some missing. Here the sample spans over 4,000 clones, about 22% being singletons. Input material: tumor tissue. The receptors come from a human donor with diffuse large B-cell lymphoma.

The rearrangement uses TRBV18 and TRBJ1-3, with 7 bases aligning to TRBD1. Germline loops: CDR1 KGHSH, CDR2 LQKENI. The CDR3 contains 14 residues. The V gene end was trimmed by 5 bases and the J gene end by 3 bases; junction bases not matched to a gene: 4. CDR3 DNA sequence: TGTGCCAGCTCAAACAGGGGAAGTGGAAACACCATATATTTT. This codes for CASSNRGSGNTIYF.

This clone was seen a handful of times. The V gene is TRBV9, the J gene TRBJ2-1; 10 bases line up with TRBD1. Trimming at V came to 3 bases and at J to 11 bases, leaving 11 bases not matched to a gene. This CDR3 comprises 15 residues. Germline V gene lookup returns CDR1 SGDLS and CDR2 YYNGEE. CDR3 bases: TGTGCCAGCAGCGCTCCGGGACAGGGGCCAAGGAAGCAGTTCTTC. As protein: CASSAPGQGPRKQFF. Full variable domain (rest looked up from reference TRBV9 and TRBJ2-1): DSGVTQTPKHLITATGQRVTLRCSPRSGDLSVYWYQQSLDQGLQFLIQYYNGEERAKGNILERFSAQQFPDLHSELNLSSLELGDSALYFCASSAPGQGPRKQFFGPGTRLTVL.

The rearrangement uses TRBV7-2 and TRBJ1-1; TRBD1 might be the D (6 bases). With 5 bases removed from V and 4 bases from J, the gap between germline ends came to 17 bases. This CDR3 comprises 15 residues. CDR1 and CDR2 (germline): SGHTA, FQGNSA. The CDR3 is CASSLRGARSTEAFF. The CDR3, as DNA: TGTGCCAGCAGCCTTCGGGGGGCGCGTAGCACTGAAGCTTTCTTT.

The chain carries TRBV27 and TRBJ2-3; TRBD2 matches 8 bases. CDR3 length equals 16 residues. Germline V gene sequence: CDR1 MNHEY, CDR2 SMNVEV (reference sequence). With 3 bases clipped from V and 2 bases from J, the junction kept 7 bases outside the gene matches. Here the CDR3 DNA reads TGTGCCAGCAGTTTTAGGTTAGCGGGGACCACAGATACGCAGTATTTT. Translating it yields CASSFRLAGTTDTQYF.

CDR3 in amino acids: CASSLFQNNEQFF. DNA for the CDR3: TGTGCCAGCAGCTTATTTCAGAACAATGAGCAGTTCTTC. The chain joins TRBV7-8 to TRBJ2-1; no reliable D call. V was trimmed by 2 bases and J by 5 bases, leaving 7 bases between them. This CDR3 contains 13 residues. Germline-derived CDR1 and CDR2 are SGHVS and FQNEAQ. Variable domain in full (rest from reference TRBV7-8 and TRBJ2-1): GAGVSQSPRYKVAKRGQDVALRCDPISGHVSLFWYQQALGQGPEFLTYFQNEAQLDKSGLPSDRFFAERPEGSVSTLKIQRTQQEDSAVYLCASSLFQNNEQFFGPGTRLTVL.

V is TRBV7-2 and J is TRBJ1-2; D call uncertain. CDR3 length equals 13 residues. Per the germline V gene, CDR1 is SGHTA and CDR2 is FQGNSA. V lost 5 bases and J lost 1, with 8 bases in between. The CDR3 DNA follows: TGTGCCAGCAGCGCCTACAATAACTATGGCTACACCTTC. Encoded protein: CASSAYNNYGYTF.

The chain recombines TRBV4-3 with TRBJ1-4, with TRBD1 identical over 7 bases. Germline CDR1 and CDR2: LGHNA and YSLEER. The length of the CDR3 is 17 residues. V lost 0 bases, J lost 1 base, and 5 bases stayed unmatched. CDR3 loop: CASSQDLRQGTNEKLFF. In DNA, the CDR3 is TGCGCCAGCAGCCAAGATCTCCGACAGGGAACTAATGAAAAACTGTTTTTT.

V is TRBV5-1 and J is TRBJ2-2; D gene ambiguous. The V gene's germline CDR1 is SGHRS and CDR2 YFSETQ. The CDR3 totals 15 residues. Trimming shortened V by 1 base and J by 4 bases, and 11 bases separated the two germline ends. The CDR3 loop reads CASSLIALGTGELFF. As DNA, the CDR3 is TGCGCCAGCAGCTTGATTGCCCTCGGCACCGGGGAGCTGTTTTTT.

V gene TRBV6-5 combines with J gene TRBJ2-3; weak D call: TRBD1 (6 bases). The CDR3 length is 13 residues. The V gene's germline CDR1 is MNHEY and CDR2 SVGAGI. The V end was cut by 0 bases, the J end by 13 bases, with 14 bases between. The CDR3 DNA follows: TGTGCCAGCAGTTACTCGGGGGACACGGTCAAGTATTTT. Encoded protein: CASSYSGDTVKYF.

The chain recombines TRBV30 with TRBJ1-2; D uncertain. Germline values: CDR1 GTSNPN, CDR2 SVGIG (reference sequence). V was shortened by 0 bases and J by 8 bases, with 7 bases between the two germline ends. CDR3 size: 11 residues. DNA of the CDR3: TGTGCCTGGAGTGTACAGACCGGCTACACCTTC. It is translated as CAWSVQTGYTF.

The rearrangement joins TRBV27 to TRBJ2-2, with TRBD1 matching 11 bases. The CDR3 is 15 residues long. V shed 5 bases, J shed 5 bases, and the junction held 4 bases outside the gene matches. Germline V gene lookup returns CDR1 MNHEY and CDR2 SMNVEV (reference sequence). CDR3 sequence reads: CASSIGTGGTGELFF. The CDR3 bases are TGTGCCAGCAGTATAGGGACAGGGGGAACCGGGGAGCTGTTTTTT.

The V and J genes are TRBV7-8 and TRBJ1-2; TRBD1 might be the D (5 bases). In germline, CDR1 is SGHVS, CDR2 FQNEAQ. The CDR3 totals 14 residues. V dropped 8 bases and J dropped 5 bases, with 18 bases sitting between them. Written as DNA, the CDR3 is TGTGCCAGCTCGCCGGGACGTCTGCAATATGGCTACACCTTC. Encoded protein: CASSPGRLQYGYTF. Full variable domain (rest looked up from reference TRBV7-8 and TRBJ1-2): GAGVSQSPRYKVAKRGQDVALRCDPISGHVSLFWYQQALGQGPEFLTYFQNEAQLDKSGLPSDRFFAERPEGSVSTLKIQRTQQEDSAVYLCASSPGRLQYGYTFGSGTRLTVV.

This clone was picked up a small number of times. V gene TRBV15 combines with J gene TRBJ2-7; D ambiguous. Germline V gene data show CDR1 as LNHNV and CDR2 as YYDKDF (reference sequence). Trimming pared 1 base from V and 0 bases from J, leaving 13 bases between. This CDR3 spans 16 amino acids. In DNA, the CDR3 is TGTGCCACCAGCAGAGCGCCCACCCGGAGCTCCTACGAGCAGTACTTC. Amino acids: CATSRAPTRSSYEQYF.

The chain has TRBV7-2 and TRBJ2-1; 8 bases match TRBD2. The germline gives CDR1 SGHTA, CDR2 FQGNSA. The junction had 7 bases not matched to a gene; V was cut back by 4 bases and J by 5 bases. This CDR3 has 15 amino acids. The CDR3 loop is CASSYKSGGHNEQFF. In DNA form, the CDR3 reads TGTGCCAGCAGCTACAAGTCGGGAGGGCACAATGAGCAGTTCTTC. Looking up the rest from reference TRBV7-2 and TRBJ2-1 gives the full variable domain: GAGVSQSPSNKVTEKGKDVELRCDPISGHTALYWYRQSLGQGLEFLIYFQGNSAPDKSGLPSDRFSAERTGGSVSTLTIQRTQQEDSAVYLCASSYKSGGHNEQFFGPGTRLTVL.

The V call is TRBV28, the J call TRBJ1-4; D remains ambiguous. The length of the CDR3 is 15 residues. CDR1 is MDHEN and CDR2 is SYDVKM in the germline V gene. V lost 6 bases to trimming and J lost 1 base, with 12 bases between them. The DNA of the CDR3 is TGTGCCAGCAGCCCGGCGGGAGGAACTAATGAAAAACTGTTTTTT. Protein: CASSPAGGTNEKLFF.

This clone was counted between two and nine times. The V call is TRBV10-3, the J call TRBJ2-7; the D gene is possibly TRBD2 (5 bases). Per the germline V gene, CDR1 is ENHRY and CDR2 is SYGVKD. Trimming pared 5 bases from V and 4 bases from J, leaving 21 bases between. CDR3 length: 16 amino acids. The CDR3 DNA follows: TGTGCCATCAGTTGGCTCAGCGAGGGTTTCAAGTACGAGCAGTACTTC. Its translation: CAISWLSEGFKYEQYF.

This clone has more than one count but fewer than ten. The J gene is TRBJ2-1, the V gene TRBV27; perhaps TRBD1 as D (5 bases). CDR1 and CDR2 from the germline V gene are MNHEY and SMNVEV (reference sequence). This CDR3 is built from 10 residues. The CDR3 coding sequence is TGTGAGTCGGGTAGGGGTGAGCAGTTCTTC. Protein: CESGRGEQFF.

This chain links TRBV6-5 with TRBJ1-4; D call uncertain. Trimming stripped 2 bases from V and 5 bases from J, with 6 bases between. The CDR3 sequence is 13 residues long. CDR1 is MNHEY and CDR2 is SVGAGI in the germline V gene. CDR3 in amino acids: CASSYRQNEKLFF. In DNA form, the CDR3 reads TGTGCCAGCAGTTACCGGCAGAATGAAAAACTGTTTTTT.

The chain uses TRBV4-3 and TRBJ2-3; no clear D gene. V lost 3 bases and J 7 bases, leaving 8 bases between the germline ends. CDR3 size: 12 residues. Germline-derived CDR1 and CDR2 are LGHNA and YSLEER. CDR3 in amino acids: CASSHRRNTQYF. The CDR3 DNA is TGCGCCAGCAGCCACAGACGTAATACGCAGTATTTT.

The chain links TRBV14 to TRBJ2-7, with D possibly TRBD1 on 6 matching bases. The CDR3 totals 15 residues. CDR1 and CDR2 from the germline V gene are SGHDN and FVKESK. V lost 6 bases and J 0 bases, leaving 15 bases between the germline ends. In DNA form, the CDR3 reads TGTGCCAGCAGTCAGGGGTCGTTACCCTCCTACGAGCAGTACTTC. Its translation is CASSQGSLPSYEQYF. The whole variable domain, remainder taken from reference TRBV14 and TRBJ2-7, is EAGVTQFPSHSVIEKGQTVTLRCDPISGHDNLYWYRRVMGKEIKFLLHFVKESKQDESGMPNNRFLAERTGGTYSTLKVQPAELEDSGVYFCASSQGSLPSYEQYFGPGTRLTVT.

This clone has just a few counts. V gene TRBV20-1 combines with J gene TRBJ2-1, with a tentative D call TRBD1 (6 bases). The CDR3 runs 11 residues. The germline V gene has CDR1 DFQATT and CDR2 SNEGSKA (reference sequence). V lost 6 bases and J 7 bases, leaving 10 bases between the germline ends. The CDR3 protein is CSASRGNEQFF. For the CDR3, the DNA is TGCAGTGCGAGTAGGGGGAATGAGCAGTTCTTC.

The chain is built from TRBV27 and TRBJ1-5; a possible D gene is TRBD1 (6 bases). Looked up from germline, CDR1 is MNHEY and CDR2 is SMNVEV (reference sequence). V gave up 6 bases and J gave up 1 base, with 13 bases separating them. The CDR3 is 15 amino acids. CDR3 sequence reads: CASSLTGSSNQPQHF. CDR3 sequence (DNA): TGTGCCAGCAGCCTAACAGGGAGCAGCAATCAGCCCCAGCATTTT.

This clone was seen a handful of times. The chain couples TRBV27 to TRBJ1-2; unclear D gene. Germline CDR1 MNHEY, CDR2 SMNVEV (reference sequence). Between the trimmed V and J ends, which lost 4 bases and 0 bases, there was a span of 9 bases. There are 14 residues in the CDR3. CDR3 bases: TGTGCCAGCAGTTCGGCAGGATCTAACTATGGCTACACCTTC. Its protein is CASSSAGSNYGYTF.

This clone was detected only a few times. The V call is TRBV7-9, the J call TRBJ2-5; 9 bases match TRBD1. CDR3 size: 14 residues. With 3 bases clipped from V and 2 bases from J, the junction kept 1 base outside the gene matches. Germline V gives CDR1 SEHNR, CDR2 FQNEAQ (reference sequence). The chain's CDR3 is CASSFGTGQETQYF. In DNA form, the CDR3 reads TGTGCCAGCAGCTTCGGGACAGGGCAAGAGACCCAGTACTTC.

This clone was seen a few times. This rearrangement joins TRBV19 to TRBJ1-5; 8 positions match TRBD1. The CDR3 consists of 16 residues. The trim removed 5 bases at V and 5 bases at J, leaving 11 bases unmatched. Germline values: CDR1 LNHDA, CDR2 SQIVND (reference sequence). The CDR3 DNA is TGTGCCAGTAGTGTTCTCGACAGGGGCCTTTATCAGCCCCAGCATTTT. This translates into CASSVLDRGLYQPQHF.

CDR3 sequence reads: CASSREGTFSYEQYF. CDR3 coding DNA: TGTGCCAGCAGCCGAGAGGGGACTTTTTCCTACGAGCAGTACTTC. The chain couples TRBV4-2 to TRBJ2-7; D is possibly TRBD2 (6 bases). The CDR3 runs to 15 residues. Germline V gene sequence: CDR1 LGHNA, CDR2 YNFKEQ. Trimming took off 4 bases at V and 1 base at J, with 14 bases between the two ends.